What follows describes a single TCR beta chain. As originally analysed: It was from reference gene primer amplification that nucleated cell counts were estimated. TCRdb's table, derived via immunoSEQ multiplex PCR, lists solely in-frame clones and lacks some. V and J calls and clone size are given by that table; D and trimming were obtained from the DNA. The sample shows 180,000 or so clones, 80% of them seen only once. The data are from a study of blood T cell repertoires in COVID-19. The CDR3 covers 14 residues. Trimming cost V 3 bases and J 1 base; bases outside gene matches: 3. Germline V gene lookup returns CDR1 WNHNN and CDR2 SYGVQD (reference sequence).

The clonotype was recovered from a man between 60 and 70 years old who had been exposed to COVID-19. The material sequenced was PBMCs or T cells enriched from blood (not recorded which). This chain joins TRBV10-1 and TRBJ2-7, with TRBD2 matching over 7 bases. This CDR3 is CASSDGGSSYEQYF. The DNA of the CDR3 is TGCGCCAGCAGTGATGGCGGGAGTTCCTACGAGCAGTACTTC.